What follows describes a single T cell receptor (beta chain). Its antigen is as yet unknown. Repertoires were generated with immunoSEQ multiplex PCR, while TCRdb's copy carries only in-frame clones and drops some. Among more than 300,000 clones, roughly 88% were seen once, and the ten largest hold roughly 0.8%. This sample is drawn from a study of cytomegalovirus exposure and HLA in healthy donors. Trimming pared 5 bases from V and 6 bases from J, leaving 16 bases between. The CDR3 runs to 14 residues. Per germline, CDR1 SEHNR and CDR2 FQNEAQ (reference sequence). The study's findings and limits: Overall, roughly 150 TCR beta chains were annotated as cytomegalovirus-associated. Rarity held for most TCR sequences, but there were some public TCRs that occurred in many donors. The classifier reportedly diagnosed cytomegalovirus status with high sensitivity and specificity. The CMV antigen specificity of a few CMV-associated chains was confirmed through in vitro analysis.

The source of this sequence is a woman between 18 and 30 years old in good health and CMV-seronegative. This sequence joins TRBV7-9 and TRBJ1-2; tentatively, D is TRBD1 (6 bases). What was sequenced was PBMCs. CDR3 loop: CASSPKAGAHGYTF. The DNA of the CDR3 is TGTGCCAGCAGCCCAAAGGCGGGGGCGCATGGCTACACCTTC.